A single sample is the source of the 26 T cell receptor beta chains below, sequenced in a study of molecular identifiers for immune sequencing clone quantification. MiXCR, run by TCRdb on the PCR reads, gives a single entry per CDR3 protein. The profile covers about 640,000 distinct CDR3 sequences, with nearly 20% appearing a single time and 0.7% to 1% taken by the ten largest. Material: naive CD8+ T cells from blood, with Jurkat cell RNA spiked in. Specified subset: FACS-sorted CD8+CD4-CCR7+CD45RA+ naive T cells. Receptors were obtained from a human donor in good health. Some libraries in this study had Jurkat cell RNA spiked in.

There are a few counts of this clonotype. The chain joins TRBV4-3 to TRBJ1-1, with D unclear. The CDR3 runs 16 residues. The V end was cut by 0 bases, the J end by 4 bases, with 15 bases between. Germline V gene lookup returns CDR1 LGHNA and CDR2 YSLEER. CDR3: CASSQDLGGSGTEAFF. DNA of the CDR3: TGCGCCAGCAGCCAAGATCTTGGCGGCAGCGGCACTGAAGCTTTCTTT.

This clonotype occurred many times. The gene calls are TRBV4-1 and TRBJ2-3; 8 nucleotides match TRBD2. After removal of 0 bases from V and 5 bases from J, the junction contained 4 bases not matched to a gene. This CDR3 has 15 amino acids. Germline V gene sequence: CDR1 MGHRA, CDR2 YSYEKL. The CDR3 DNA follows: TGCGCCAGCAGCCAAGATGGTGCGGGGGGAGATACGCAGTATTTT. It encodes CASSQDGAGGDTQYF.

The chain carries TRBV13 and TRBJ2-3; 8 bases agree with TRBD2. The V and J ends lost 3 bases and 1 base, in that order; junction bases with no gene match: 3. The CDR3 sequence is 15 residues long. The germline V gene encodes CDR1 PRHDT and CDR2 FYEKMQ (reference sequence). The CDR3 DNA follows: TGTGCCAGCAGCTTCCCAGCGGGAGGCACAGATACGCAGTATTTT. Protein sequence: CASSFPAGGTDTQYF.

This clonotype was seen at least ten times. CDR3 nucleotide sequence: TGTGCCAGCAGCTTAGCGTACCACTTAAGCGGGACTGATACGCAGTATTTT. Protein: CASSLAYHLSGTDTQYF. The V gene is TRBV7-2, the J gene TRBJ2-3, with 7 bases lining up with TRBD2. This CDR3 region has 17 residues. Germline CDR1 is SGHTA and CDR2 is FQGNSA. The V gene end was trimmed by 0 bases and the J gene end by 6 bases; junction bases not matched to a gene: 12.

This clonotype was picked up many times. In DNA, the CDR3 is TGTGCCAGCAGTTATCTCCAGACAGGGGGCACGTCCTACGAGCAGTACTTC. The encoded protein is CASSYLQTGGTSYEQYF. The chain carries TRBV6-2 or TRBV6-3 and TRBJ2-7; 10 nucleotides line up with TRBD1. CDR3 length: 17 residues. The germline CDR1 and CDR2 sequences are MNHEY and SVGEGT. J gave up 1 base and V 3 bases, and 9 bases lay outside the gene matches.

In its sample, this clonotype was seen a few times. The junction departs from the called germline gene at one end, perhaps through a read error. The chain couples TRBV7-2 to TRBJ1-5; D not resolved. The CDR3 is 15 residues long. Germline lookup yields CDR1 SGHTA and CDR2 FQGNSA. CDR3 amino acids: CAGSLDRAGPTAQHF. CDR3 nucleotides: TGTGCCGGCAGCTTAGATAGGGCAGGCCCCACGGCCCAGCATTTT.

The chain uses TRBV3-1 and TRBJ2-3; D ambiguous. CDR1 is LGHDT and CDR2 is YNNKEL in the germline V gene (reference sequence). Trimming cost V 1 base and J 1 base, with 18 bases left between them. The CDR3 is made up of 18 amino acids. CDR3 nucleotides: TGTGCCAGCAGCCAAGTAGGGCAGACGGGCTTGGGCACAGATACGCAGTATTTT. Encoded protein: CASSQVGQTGLGTDTQYF.

This clonotype was found many times. The chain is built from TRBV6-5 and TRBJ2-5; 9 bases align to TRBD2. V lost 2 bases to trimming and J lost 5 bases; unmatched junction nucleotides: 6. This CDR3 spans 15 amino acids. The germline V gene has CDR1 MNHEY and CDR2 SVGAGI. In DNA, the CDR3 is TGTGCCAGCAGTTACGGCGGGAGGGGATTGGAGACCCAGTACTTC. This translates into CASSYGGRGLETQYF.

Details on this clonotype: A much larger clone is a single base away; this may be a read error. As the CDR3 is not closed by the conserved phenylalanine or tryptophan, this likely results from a read error. The chain has TRBV4-1 and TRBJ1-2; D is ambiguous. V lost 0 bases and J lost 1, with 9 bases in between. From germline, CDR1 is MGHRA and CDR2 YSYEKL. The CDR3 extends over 15 amino acids. CDR3 amino acids: CASSQEHENNYGYTL. The CDR3, as DNA: TGCGCCAGCAGCCAAGAGCATGAGAATAACTATGGCTACACCCTC.

This clonotype has at least ten counts. This chain connects TRBV11-2 to TRBJ2-1, with 13 nucleotides matching TRBD2. The CDR3 extends over 18 amino acids. Germline lookup yields CDR1 SGHAT and CDR2 FQNNGV. V dropped 5 bases and J dropped 0; count of bases not matched to a gene: 7. This CDR3 is CASSPWTSGGSSYNEQFF. For the CDR3, the DNA is TGTGCCAGCAGCCCCTGGACTAGCGGGGGTAGCTCCTACAATGAGCAGTTCTTC.

The CDR3 spells CASSPDRSLGGLAYEQYF. The CDR3, as DNA: TGTGCCAGCAGCCCTGACCGATCTTTAGGGGGCTTAGCCTACGAGCAGTACTTC. The J gene is TRBJ2-7, the V gene TRBV7-3; 7 bases agree with TRBD1. V lost 5 bases, J lost 2 bases, and 18 bases stayed unmatched. This CDR3 contains 18 residues. Per the germline V gene, CDR1 is SGHTA and CDR2 is FQGTGA.

This clonotype appeared many times. The chain links TRBV29-1 to TRBJ2-3, with D uncertain. The CDR3 loop spans 13 amino acids. Trimming cost V 8 bases and J 6 bases, with 18 bases left between them. Germline lookup yields CDR1 SQVTM and CDR2 ANQGSEA. As DNA, the CDR3 is TGCAGCAGATCTAGTGGGCTAGGTGATACGCAGTATTTT. Its translation: CSRSSGLGDTQYF.

This clonotype was detected a few times. The chain recombines TRBV2 with TRBJ2-5; no firm D call. This CDR3 comprises 14 residues. V was clipped by 0 bases and J by 1 base, with 6 bases between them. Germline V gene lookup returns CDR1 SNHLY and CDR2 FYNNEI. The CDR3 DNA reads as TGTGCCAGCAGTGAAGCCAACAGCCAAGAGACCCAGTACTTC. This gives the protein CASSEANSQETQYF.

As to this clonotype: One junction end disagrees with the germline gene, perhaps due to a read error. CDR3 region: CASSPTSGRGLLNF. The CDR3, as DNA: TGTGCCAGCAGCCCGACTAGCGGGAGGGGCCTCTTGAACTTC. The chain is built from TRBV6-5 and TRBJ2-7, with 14 positions matching TRBD2. The germline V gene has CDR1 MNHEY and CDR2 SVGAGI. This CDR3 has 14 amino acids.

There are many counts of this clonotype. CDR3 protein: CASTRGVAGALSYEQYF. For the CDR3, the DNA is TGTGCCAGCACCCGCGGGGTAGCGGGAGCGCTCTCCTACGAGCAGTACTTC. This chain uses TRBV28 with TRBJ2-7; TRBD2 aligns across 9 bases. CDR1 is MDHEN and CDR2 is SYDVKM in the germline V gene. V was pared by 7 bases and J by 0 bases, with 13 bases of the junction left unmatched. The CDR3 loop spans 17 amino acids.

The chain has TRBV7-9 and TRBJ2-7, with TRBD2 matching 11 bases. Germline loops: CDR1 SEHNR, CDR2 FQNEAQ (reference sequence). This CDR3 contains 15 residues. The trim removed 6 bases at V and 3 bases at J, leaving 7 bases unmatched. CDR3 region: CASRPLAGGGYEQYF. As DNA, the CDR3 is TGTGCCAGCAGGCCTCTAGCGGGAGGTGGCTACGAGCAGTACTTC.

As concerns this clonotype: Just one base apart from a much larger clone, this may be a read error. No conserved phenylalanine or tryptophan ends this CDR3, so it is likely a read error. This chain connects TRBV3-1 to TRBJ2-7, with a tentative D call TRBD2 (5 bases). From germline, CDR1 is LGHDT and CDR2 YNNKEL (reference sequence). This CDR3 has 15 residues. V lost 1 base, J lost 0 bases, and 10 bases lay in between. The CDR3: CASSQVGGASYEQYS. For the CDR3, the DNA is TGTGCCAGCAGCCAAGTAGGAGGCGCCTCCTACGAGCAGTACTCC.

This clonotype was seen a handful of times. The rearrangement links TRBV9 to TRBJ2-1; possibly TRBD2 for D (6 bases). V lost 1 base to trimming and J lost 0 bases, with 8 bases between them. The CDR3 loop spans 15 amino acids. Germline V gene sequence: CDR1 SGDLS, CDR2 YYNGEE. CDR3 region: CASSVSGSSYNEQFF. CDR3 nucleotides: TGTGCCAGCAGCGTATCCGGGAGCTCCTACAATGAGCAGTTCTTC.

This clonotype showed up many times. This chain uses TRBV7-9 with TRBJ2-2; D gene unclear. CDR3 length equals 14 residues. From germline, CDR1 is SEHNR and CDR2 FQNEAQ (reference sequence). V lost 5 bases, J lost 0 bases, and 7 bases lay in between. The CDR3 nucleotides are TGTGCCAGCAGCCCCCCAGCGAACACCGGGGAGCTGTTTTTT. Translation: CASSPPANTGELFF.

As for this clonotype: A much larger clone lies one base from this, so it may be a read error. V gene TRBV6-2 or TRBV6-3 combines with J gene TRBJ1-1, with D unresolved. Germline V gene data show CDR1 as MNHEY and CDR2 as SVGEGT. The CDR3 consists of 14 residues. The CDR3 protein is CASSYVGVNTVAFF. The CDR3 nucleotides are TGTGCCAGCAGTTACGTTGGGGTGAACACTGTAGCTTTCTTT.

This clonotype was seen ten or more times. The chain is built from TRBV12-3 or TRBV12-4 and TRBJ2-3, with 8 bases aligning to TRBD2. J lost 6 bases, V lost 8 bases, and 7 bases had no gene match. The CDR3 runs to 13 residues. For the CDR3, the DNA is TGTGCCAGCTGTAGCGGGGTGGGGGATACGCAGTATTTT. As protein: CASCSGVGDTQYF.

This clonotype was found once. J is TRBJ2-1 and V is TRBV20-1; 14 bases are shared with TRBD2. V gave up 5 bases and J gave up 8 bases; unmatched junction bases: 14. The CDR3 has 17 residues. From germline, CDR1 is DFQATT and CDR2 SNEGSKA (reference sequence). This chain's CDR3 is CSAQGLAGGHLTDEQFF. CDR3 DNA: TGCAGTGCTCAAGGACTAGCGGGGGGCCACCTCACGGATGAGCAGTTCTTC.

This clonotype was picked up a small number of times. The chain carries TRBV4-1 and TRBJ2-2; D gene unclear. The V end lost 1 base, the J end lost 6 bases, and 12 bases lay between the germline ends. Germline V CDR1 and CDR2: MGHRA, YSYEKL. The CDR3 has 15 residues. CDR3 nucleotide sequence: TGCGCCAGCAGCCAAGGGTCAATGTCAGCCGGGGAGCTGTTTTTT. Encoded protein: CASSQGSMSAGELFF.

This clonotype has at least ten counts. The V and J genes are TRBV5-1 and TRBJ1-1; D remains ambiguous. V gave up 6 bases and J gave up 0 bases, with 12 bases separating them. Germline V gene data show CDR1 as SGHRS and CDR2 as YFSETQ. CDR3 length: 14 amino acids. The CDR3 region is CASTEIDLNTEAFF. As DNA, the CDR3 is TGCGCCAGCACCGAGATAGATTTGAACACTGAAGCTTTCTTT.

This clonotype was counted at least ten times. The CDR3: CAWTPGAGVYEQYF. The DNA for the CDR3 is TGTGCCTGGACCCCCGGGGCAGGAGTTTACGAGCAGTACTTC. The rearrangement uses TRBV30 and TRBJ2-7; D is perhaps TRBD1 or TRBD2 (5 bases each). The CDR3 sequence is 14 residues long. Deletions cut 4 bases from V and 4 bases from J, with 17 bases between. CDR1 and CDR2 (germline): GTSNPN, SVGIG (reference sequence).

This clonotype came up a few times. The CDR3 coding sequence is TGTGCCAGCAGCCCTGGAGGGAGAGGCTACACCTTC. It is translated as CASSPGGRGYTF. The chain is built from TRBV7-9 and TRBJ1-2, with unresolved D. The V gene's germline CDR1 is SEHNR and CDR2 FQNEAQ (reference sequence). V was shortened by 5 bases and J by 8 bases, with 12 bases between the two germline ends. The CDR3 contains 12 residues.